Below are 20 T cell receptor beta chains sequenced from a single sample in a study of T cell repertoires in cytomegalovirus infection. TCRdb reprocessed the reads with MiXCR, giving one entry per CDR3 protein. Of under 350,000 distinct CDR3 sequences in the sample, approximately 9.5% were seen once. The sequenced sample consisted of PBMCs. The receptors were sampled from a human donor in good health (CMV status not recorded). Some clones in this sample may be carry-over from other donors' samples.

The CDR3 region has the DNA TGTGCCAGCAGTTCCCCGGGACGGTTGAACTATGGCTACACCTTC. Amino acid sequence: CASSSPGRLNYGYTF. The chain carries TRBV28 and TRBJ1-2; D may be TRBD1 (5 bases). The V gene's germline CDR1 is MDHEN and CDR2 SYDVKM. The CDR3 loop spans 15 amino acids. Trimming cost V 4 bases and J 2 bases, with 14 bases left between them.

This clonotype showed up many times. V usage is TRBV7-9 and J usage is TRBJ2-7; 9 bases match TRBD2. Germline lookup yields CDR1 SEHNR and CDR2 FQNEAQ (reference sequence). Trimming took 2 bases from V and 6 from J; bases not matched to a gene: 5. This CDR3 is built from 14 residues. The CDR3 DNA reads as TGTGCCAGCAGCTTATCCTCAGCGGGAGGCGAGCAGTACTTC. Its protein is CASSLSSAGGEQYF. Variable domain in full (rest from reference TRBV7-9 and TRBJ2-7): DTGVSQNPRHKITKRGQNVTFRCDPISEHNRLYWYRQTLGQGPEFLTYFQNEAQLEKSRLLSDRFSAERPKGSFSTLEIQRTEQGDSAMYLCASSLSSAGGEQYFGPGTRLTVT.

The table lists this clonotype with a few counts. The genes are TRBV5-6 and TRBJ2-5, with D possibly being TRBD1 or TRBD2 (6 bases each). Germline-derived CDR1 and CDR2 are SGHDT and YYEEEE. Trimming removed 6 bases from V and 4 bases from J, with 13 bases in between. There are 13 residues in the CDR3. The CDR3 here is CASIGGRRETQYF. The CDR3 DNA reads TGTGCCAGCATCGGGGGCCGGCGAGAGACCCAGTACTTC.

This chain links TRBV7-2 with TRBJ2-1, with 11 bases lining up with TRBD2. Germline V gene sequence: CDR1 SGHTA, CDR2 FQGNSA. The CDR3 has 16 amino acids. V shed 5 bases, J shed 8 bases, and the junction held 11 bases outside the gene matches. CDR3 in amino acids: CASSPGVAGGLDEQFF. DNA for the CDR3: TGTGCCAGCAGCCCCGGGGTAGCGGGGGGGTTAGATGAGCAGTTCTTC.

CDR3 loop: CASRGGATDTQYF. CDR3 DNA: TGTGCCAGCAGGGGCGGGGCCACAGATACGCAGTATTTT. This sequence joins TRBV2 and TRBJ2-3, with TRBD2 as a possible D gene (6 bases). The germline CDR1 and CDR2 sequences are SNHLY and FYNNEI. This CDR3 comprises 13 residues. V was trimmed by 6 bases and J by 2 bases, leaving 9 bases between them. Full variable domain (outside the CDR3, taken from reference TRBV2 and TRBJ2-3): EPEVTQTPSHQVTQMGQEVILRCVPISNHLYFYWYRQILGQKVEFLVSFYNNEISEKSEIFDDQFSVERPDGSNFTLKIRSTKLEDSAMYFCASRGGATDTQYFGPGTRLTVL.

The table lists this clonotype with a few counts. The gene calls are TRBV19 and TRBJ2-3, with 8 bases matching TRBD2. V dropped 6 bases and J dropped 5; count of bases not matched to a gene: 13. The CDR3 has 16 residues. Per germline, CDR1 LNHDA and CDR2 SQIVND (reference sequence). The CDR3 coding sequence is TGTGCCAGTAGCCCTCGGGGAGCGGGAGATGGAGATACGCAGTATTTT. This gives the protein CASSPRGAGDGDTQYF.

This clonotype was seen at least ten times. J is TRBJ2-4 and V is TRBV12-3 or TRBV12-4; 8 nucleotides agree with TRBD1. The CDR3 runs to 13 residues. V dropped 4 bases and J dropped 8; count of bases not matched to a gene: 4. CDR3 coding DNA: TGTGCCAGCAGTTATACAGGGGGAGACATTCAGTACTTC. The encoded protein is CASSYTGGDIQYF.

This clonotype was found a few times. The rearrangement joins TRBV7-2 to TRBJ2-7, with a possible D match to TRBD1 (5 bases). V was shortened by 7 bases and J by 7 bases, with 17 bases between the two germline ends. Looked up from germline, CDR1 is SGHTA and CDR2 is FQGNSA. The CDR3 sequence is 13 residues long. The CDR3 DNA sequence: TGTGCCAGCAACCGCAAGGGGAATGGGGAGCAGTACTTC. Amino acid sequence: CASNRKGNGEQYF.

This clonotype was recorded many times. The chain employs TRBV7-8 and TRBJ1-6, with a tentative D call TRBD1 (6 bases). This CDR3 contains 15 residues. Germline V gene lookup returns CDR1 SGHVS and CDR2 FQNEAQ. Trimming stripped 5 bases from V and 5 bases from J, with 13 bases between. Written as DNA, the CDR3 is TGTGCCAGCAGCACCTCCGCAGGGGATAATTCACCCCTCCACTTT. Encoded protein: CASSTSAGDNSPLHF.

This clonotype was seen many times. The chain links TRBV7-2 to TRBJ1-4, with 9 bases aligning to TRBD1. V lost 4 bases to trimming and J lost 5 bases; unmatched junction nucleotides: 5. This CDR3 spans 15 amino acids. Looked up from germline, CDR1 is SGHTA and CDR2 is FQGNSA. CDR3 in amino acids: CASSYSGTGNEKLFF. The CDR3 coding sequence is TGTGCCAGCAGCTACTCCGGGACAGGGAATGAAAAACTGTTTTTT.

For the CDR3, the DNA is TGCAGCGTTGAGGGGGCCACAGATACGCAGTATTTT. Translated, it gives CSVEGATDTQYF. J is TRBJ2-3 and V is TRBV29-1; weak D call: TRBD1 (6 bases). This CDR3 spans 12 amino acids. Trimming shortened V by 3 bases and J by 2 bases, and 6 bases separated the two germline ends. CDR1 is SQVTM, CDR2 ANQGSEA, per germline.

This clonotype has ten or more counts. The chain has TRBV7-2 and TRBJ1-5, with 7 bases aligning to TRBD1. This CDR3 region has 16 residues. Germline V gives CDR1 SGHTA, CDR2 FQGNSA. The V gene end was trimmed by 1 base and the J gene end by 0 bases; junction bases not matched to a gene: 3. CDR3 in DNA: TGTGCCAGCAGCTTAGGGGACAGTTATAGCAATCAGCCCCAGCATTTT. The encoded protein is CASSLGDSYSNQPQHF.

This clonotype was detected a few times. The chain combines TRBV20-1 with TRBJ2-7, with 10 bases that match TRBD1. The CDR3 consists of 13 residues. V gave up 5 bases and J gave up 7 bases; unmatched junction bases: 8. Germline loops: CDR1 DFQATT, CDR2 SNEGSKA (reference sequence). The CDR3: CSAARDRGWEQYF. The CDR3 DNA reads TGCAGTGCTGCTCGGGACAGGGGATGGGAGCAGTACTTC.

This clonotype was seen many times. The gene calls are TRBV7-2 and TRBJ1-1; D is ambiguous. The CDR3 runs to 15 residues. The V end was cut by 2 bases, the J end by 1 base, with 11 bases between. Germline lookup yields CDR1 SGHTA and CDR2 FQGNSA. CDR3 loop: CASSLYGSENTEAFF. CDR3 nucleotides: TGTGCCAGCAGCTTATACGGCAGCGAGAACACTGAAGCTTTCTTT.

The genes are TRBV24-1 and TRBJ1-5; D is possibly TRBD1 (5 bases). This CDR3 is built from 13 residues. Germline V lookup: CDR1 KGHDR, CDR2 SFDVKD. Trimming removed 10 bases at V and 4 bases at J, with 13 bases between. Here the CDR3 reads CATQRGDNQPQHF. In DNA form, the CDR3 reads TGTGCCACGCAGCGAGGGGATAATCAGCCCCAGCATTTT.

This clonotype was observed many times. This chain links TRBV7-2 with TRBJ2-5; 8 positions agree with TRBD2. The V gene's germline CDR1 is SGHTA and CDR2 FQGNSA. V was clipped by 4 bases and J by 5 bases; unmatched bases: 9. This CDR3 contains 15 residues. The DNA of the CDR3 is TGTGCCAGCAGCTCCGGGGGGGCTGTAATGGAGACCCAGTACTTC. Encoded protein: CASSSGGAVMETQYF.

A few counts support this clonotype. The chain recombines TRBV7-3 with TRBJ2-5, with a weak D call TRBD2 (5 bases). Per germline, CDR1 SGHTA and CDR2 FQGTGA. Trimming shortened V by 0 bases and J by 7 bases, and 6 bases separated the two germline ends. This CDR3 comprises 12 residues. The CDR3 region is CASSLTGGTQYF. DNA of the CDR3: TGTGCCAGCAGCTTAACCGGAGGGACCCAGTACTTC.

This clonotype has only one observation. This chain links TRBV7-9 with TRBJ2-5, with 14 positions matching TRBD2. Looked up from germline, CDR1 is SEHNR and CDR2 is FQNEAQ (reference sequence). With 5 bases clipped from V and 1 base from J, the junction kept 9 bases outside the gene matches. The CDR3 length is 18 residues. CDR3 in amino acids: CASSLTSGGAGVQETQYF. In DNA form, the CDR3 reads TGTGCCAGCAGCCTGACTAGCGGGGGGGCCGGGGTCCAAGAGACCCAGTACTTC.

On this clonotype: One junction end disagrees with the germline gene, perhaps due to a read error. The CDR3 DNA sequence: TGTGTCAGCAGCTTAGAAGGGGGCTACTACGAGCAGTACTTC. Residues: CVSSLEGGYYEQYF. J is TRBJ2-7 and V is TRBV7-9; 7 bases map to TRBD1. This CDR3 spans 14 amino acids. Per the germline V gene, CDR1 is SEHNR and CDR2 is FQNEAQ (reference sequence).

There are many counts of this clonotype. The CDR3 sequence is CASSLYATNEKLFF. The CDR3 bases are TGTGCCAGCAGCTTATACGCAACTAATGAAAAACTGTTTTTT. The chain carries TRBV7-2 and TRBJ1-4; no definite D call. Germline CDR1 SGHTA, CDR2 FQGNSA. Trimming removed 2 bases from V and 0 bases from J, with 4 bases in between. This CDR3 contains 14 residues.